Sequencing of this TCR beta chain was carried out in a study of PD-1 blockade in classical Hodgkin lymphoma. Broader study findings: Patients who initiated nivolumab within 1 year of ASCT were excluded.

There was relapse after autologous stem cell transplantation in every patient, and there was variation in brentuximab vedotin exposure. V lost 3 bases, J lost 1 base, and 6 bases lay in between. The CDR3 runs 13 residues. Germline V gene sequence: CDR1 MNHNY, CDR2 SVGAGI (reference sequence). The method was immunoSEQ multiplex PCR; TCRdb's version includes in-frame clones alone and lacks a portion of them. The data contain 29,000 or so clones, 70% to 75% of them seen just once; the ten biggest clones take up under 3.5%. As regards this clone: Its antigen remains unknown.

The sample in question was peripheral blood mononuclear cells (PBMCs), obtained before the second cycle of nivolumab. The receptor was derived from a human donor with classical Hodgkin lymphoma. The chain is built from TRBV6-6 and TRBJ2-5; the D is unclear. The CDR3 reads CASSYGIQETQYF. CDR3 nucleotide sequence: TGTGCCAGCAGTTATGGAATCCAAGAGACCCAGTACTTC.